The 10 T cell receptor beta chains presented below share a single source sample, sequenced in a study of human T cells and chemical hapten exposure (dated by TCRdb to about 2021). The sample's time point label is to be understood as: patch test 1, 2 weeks after DPC sensitization. Explained via the paper, the treatment or condition label denotes: therapeutic diphenylcyclopropenone sensitization with weekly scalp DPC. Libraries were constructed by RACE. The run used a NextSeq 500. TCRdb reanalyzed the raw reads on its own, using fastp at Q25 for trimming and MiXCR for clone calling, and kept in-frame beta chains. Rows merge per CDR3 protein into single entries with the most common DNA and genes. The sample has 85,000 to 100,000 distinct CDR3 sequences on record, 9.5% to 15% of them singletons. Of the sample, 2% to 2.5% is held by the ten largest clones. The sample here was whole blood, taken in connection with sensitization to the hapten diphenylcyclopropenone (DPC). The source of these receptors is a woman aged 40 to 50 with alopecia areata. Some clones in this sample may be carry-over from other donors' samples.

This clonotype came up a few times. The chain is built from TRBV29-1 and TRBJ2-7; 7 positions match TRBD1. The length of the CDR3 is 13 residues. CDR1 is SQVTM and CDR2 is ANQGSEA in the germline V gene. The V segment lost 7 bases and the J segment 1 base; nucleotides outside the gene matches: 7. This CDR3 is CSAGSRGSYEQYF. CDR3 nucleotide sequence: TGCAGCGCGGGGAGCAGGGGGTCCTACGAGCAGTACTTC.

This clonotype was recorded at least ten times. This sequence joins TRBV4-2 and TRBJ2-3; 11 nucleotides line up with TRBD2. The CDR3 length is 16 residues. Germline V CDR1 and CDR2: LGHNA, YNFKEQ. V shed 4 bases, J shed 5 bases, and the junction held 8 bases outside the gene matches. The CDR3 sequence: CASSPTVAGGGDTQYF. The CDR3 DNA reads as TGTGCCAGCAGCCCGACCGTAGCGGGGGGGGGAGATACGCAGTATTTT.

J is TRBJ2-7 and V is TRBV4-1; 11 nucleotides align to TRBD1. V lost 6 bases and J lost 3; bases outside the gene matches: 7. The CDR3 is 15 residues long. Germline CDR1 reads MGHRA; CDR2 reads YSYEKL. CDR3 DNA: TGCGCCAGCAGAAGCGGGGGACAGGGGGTCTACGAGCAGTACTTC. Its protein is CASRSGGQGVYEQYF.

This clonotype was seen more than once but under ten times. This rearrangement joins TRBV3-1 to TRBJ2-1; TRBD2 matches 11 bases. Germline V gene sequence: CDR1 LGHDT, CDR2 YNNKEL (reference sequence). The ends lost 3 bases at V and 8 bases at J; junction bases unmatched: 6. The CDR3 is 15 amino acids. DNA of the CDR3: TGTGCCAGCAGCCACACTAGCGGGAGTAGCTATGAGCAGTTCTTC. It codes for CASSHTSGSSYEQFF.

This clonotype has only a few counts. This chain joins TRBV25-1 and TRBJ2-7; no definite D call. Germline V lookup: CDR1 MGHDK, CDR2 SYGVNS. The V end was cut by 4 bases, the J end by 2 bases, with 15 bases between. This CDR3 is built from 15 residues. This chain's CDR3 is CASSAFLGPTYEQYF. CDR3 in DNA: TGTGCCAGCAGTGCCTTCCTAGGGCCCACCTACGAGCAGTACTTC.

This clonotype was picked up many times. V is TRBV6-2 or TRBV6-3 and J is TRBJ2-7, with a possible D match to TRBD1 (5 bases). CDR1 is MNHEY, CDR2 SVGEGT, per germline. There are 13 residues in the CDR3. Trimming removed 2 bases from V and 4 bases from J, with 9 bases in between. The CDR3 DNA reads TGTGCCAGCAGTTACGTGGGGCGGTACGAGCAGTACTTC. Its translation: CASSYVGRYEQYF.

The table lists this clonotype with a few counts. The chain is built from TRBV7-3 and TRBJ2-6; the match to TRBD1 covers 8 bases. The V segment lost 5 bases and the J segment 15 bases; nucleotides outside the gene matches: 15. Per germline, CDR1 SGHTA and CDR2 FQGTGA. This CDR3 has 15 residues. For the CDR3, the DNA is TGTGCCAGCAGCGGAAGGGTGGTGGCAGGGGGCGGCCTGACTTTC. As protein: CASSGRVVAGGGLTF. Full variable domain (outside the CDR3, taken from reference TRBV7-3 and TRBJ2-6): GAGVSQTPSNKVTEKGKYVELRCDPISGHTALYWYRQSLGQGPEFLIYFQGTGAADDSGLPNDRFFAVRPEGSVSTLKIQRTERGDSAVYLCASSGRVVAGGGLTFGAGSRLTVL.

This chain links TRBV18 with TRBJ2-1; 16 bases agree with TRBD2. This CDR3 region has 16 residues. CDR1 is KGHSH, CDR2 LQKENI, per germline. V lost 0 bases and J lost 13; bases outside the gene matches: 6. Here the CDR3 DNA reads TGTGCCAGCTCACCACCCGGGACTAGCGGGAGGGCTGTTCAGTTCTTC. Encoded protein: CASSPPGTSGRAVQFF.

This clonotype has a count of ten or more. The chain uses TRBV23-1 and TRBJ2-3, with D possibly TRBD1 on 5 matching bases. TRBV23-1 belongs to the ORF category, with a function that is uncertain. Trimming left V 1 base short and J 3 bases short, with 14 bases between. The CDR3 contains 16 residues. The CDR3 DNA follows: TGCGCCAGCAGTCAATTCCAGGGCAAGGAGACAGATACGCAGTATTTT. The encoded protein is CASSQFQGKETDTQYF.

This clonotype was seen more than once but under ten times. V and J are TRBV9 and TRBJ2-2, with D perhaps matching TRBD1 (5 bases). CDR1 SGDLS and CDR2 YYNGEE come from the germline V gene. The V gene lost 1 base and the J gene lost 4 bases, with 14 bases spanning the gap. The CDR3 is 16 amino acids. CDR3 residues: CASSVTSGPTTGELFF. The CDR3 region has the DNA TGTGCCAGCAGCGTAACTTCAGGGCCAACCACCGGGGAGCTGTTTTTT. Based on the CDR3 plus reference TRBV9 and TRBJ2-2, the full variable domain is DSGVTQTPKHLITATGQRVTLRCSPRSGDLSVYWYQQSLDQGLQFLIQYYNGEERAKGNILERFSAQQFPDLHSELNLSSLELGDSALYFCASSVTSGPTTGELFFGEGSRLTVL.